This T cell receptor (beta chain) derives from a study of blood T cells in healthy people across ages. The ends were cut back, 5 bases at V and 0 bases at J, with 14 bases in the middle. The germline gives CDR1 SQVTM, CDR2 ANQGSEA. The CDR3 sequence is 15 residues long. It was with a sample-barcoded 5' primer and a J-beta primer mix that a second PCR of about 6 to 12 cycles was run. TCRdb re-analysed the 5' RACE reads in MiXCR, keeping a single row per CDR3 protein. The sample lists hundreds of thousands of distinct CDR3 sequences, around 20% occurring once. Sequencing was carried out using blood. This chain joins TRBV29-1 and TRBJ2-1; D perhaps matches TRBD2 (5 bases). The origin of this receptor is a man between 65 and 85 years old in good health. CDR3 amino acids: CSVLRVGDSYNEQFF. The DNA of the CDR3 is TGCAGCGTTCTGAGGGTCGGGGACTCCTACAATGAGCAGTTCTTC.